The rows below give T cell receptor beta chains drawn from one sample of a study of T-cell reconstitution after alpha-beta-depleted transplantation in children. TCRdb re-analysed the PCR reads in MiXCR, keeping a single row per CDR3 protein. The table lists 500,000 to 650,000 distinct CDR3 sequences, under 15% of them singletons. The sample was PBMCs, mostly from graft donor cells, taken 360 days after TCRalphabeta/CD19-depleted stem cell transplant. The receptors stem from a male patient under 18 who had a stem cell transplant for acute myeloid leukemia, so the T cells may come from the graft donor. Both conserved end residues are part of each CDR3. Fields, in order: V gene, D gene, J gene, clone size, CDR3 DNA, CDR3 protein. A D gene is named only where the DNA matches it firmly. Clone size is not always given. Where it is, it says once, few, many or a class for expanded clones.

>TRBV6-1|NA|TRBJ2-7|few
TGTGCCAGCAGTCTCCGGGACCACTCCTACGAGCAGTACTTC
CASSLRDHSYEQYF
>TRBV11-2|NA|TRBJ2-7|NA
TGTGCCAGCAGCTTGCGGGCGGAAACGGAAGCCTACGAGCAGTACTTC
CASSLRAETEAYEQYF
>TRBV4-2|NA|TRBJ2-7|NA
TGTGCCAGCAGCCCGGACATTCCCTACGAGCAGTACTTC
CASSPDIPYEQYF
>TRBV5-1|TRBD2|TRBJ2-1|many
TGTGCCAGCAGCTTGGCGGGACTAGCGGCCTACAATGAGCAGTTCTTC
CASSLAGLAAYNEQFF
>TRBV20-1|TRBD2|TRBJ2-1|NA
TGCTGTGCTCACACTAGCGGGAGGGCCAGTTCCTACAATGAGCAGTTCTTC
CCAHTSGRASSYNEQFF
>TRBV2|NA|TRBJ1-5|many
TGTGCCAGCAGTGAAAGCCCTCCGGGTCAGCCCCAGCATTTT
CASSESPPGQPQHF
>TRBV20-1|NA|TRBJ1-1|NA
TGCAGTGCTAGCGGGGTTGACGGACGACACACTGAAGCTTTCTTT
CSASGVDGRHTEAFF
>TRBV7-8|TRBD1|TRBJ2-2|NA
TGTGCCAGCACCTCGCTGCAGAGGACAGGGAACACCGGGGAGCTGTTTTTT
CASTSLQRTGNTGELFF
>TRBV4-2|NA|TRBJ2-5|NA
TGTGCCAGCAGCCAAGACTCCGGGACGCCCCAAGAGACCCAGTACTTC
CASSQDSGTPQETQYF
>TRBV27|TRBD2|TRBJ2-3|many
TGTGCCAGCAGTCCCCTGACTAGCGGACTCACAGATACGCAGTATTTT
CASSPLTSGLTDTQYF
>TRBV19|NA|TRBJ1-5|few
TGTGCCAGTACCCCAGACCGGGGTCAGCCCCAGCATTTT
CASTPDRGQPQHF
>TRBV5-1|TRBD1|TRBJ2-7|many
TGCGCCAGCAGCCGCGGTCGGGACAGGAACTACGAGCAGTACTTC
CASSRGRDRNYEQYF
>TRBV5-1|NA|TRBJ2-2|many
TGCGCCAGCAGCTTCCTAGCGCCCTGGGAGGACAACGGGGAGCTGTTTTTT
CASSFLAPWEDNGELFF
>TRBV7-9|NA|TRBJ2-1|NA
TGTGCCAGCAGCCCTCTAAAAGGAGCTTCCTACAATGAGCAGTTCTTC
CASSPLKGASYNEQFF
>TRBV20-1|TRBD2|TRBJ2-3|once
TGCAGTGCTAGTGGACTAGCGGGGGGCACAGATACGCAGTATTTT
CSASGLAGGTDTQYF
>TRBV10-3|TRBD2|TRBJ2-3|NA
TGTGCCATCAGAAGACTAGCGGACACAGATACGCAGTATTTT
CAIRRLADTDTQYF
>TRBV11-2|NA|TRBJ2-2|few
TGTGCCAGCAGCTCACCGGGGGTTACGAACACCGGGGAGCTGTTTTTT
CASSSPGVTNTGELFF
>TRBV9|TRBD1|TRBJ2-7|few
TGTGCCAGCAGCGTAGGAGGCAGGGGGCACTCCTACGAGCAGTACTTC
CASSVGGRGHSYEQYF
>TRBV5-5|TRBD1|TRBJ2-5|NA
TGTGCCAGCAGCTCCCGGGACAGGGGGCAGCAAGAGACCCAGTACTTC
CASSSRDRGQQETQYF
>TRBV29-1|TRBD1|TRBJ1-5|few
TGCAGCGTTGAAACAGGGGGCTTCAATCAGCCCCAGCATTTT
CSVETGGFNQPQHF
>TRBV10-3|NA|TRBJ2-2|NA
TGTGCCATCAGTAAACTAGATGAGGCCGGGGAGCTGTTTTTT
CAISKLDEAGELFF
>TRBV7-2|TRBD2|TRBJ2-1|many
TGTGCCAGCAGCTATTTCTCTAGCGGGGGGACGTACAATGAGCAGTTCTTC
CASSYFSSGGTYNEQFF
>TRBV29-1|TRBD1|TRBJ2-1|few
TGCAGCACCCGGGACAGGGGGAGGGGTGAGCAGTTCTTC
CSTRDRGRGEQFF
>TRBV12-3/TRBV12-4|NA|TRBJ2-5|NA
TGTGCCAGCAGTTTAGCGCGGCGGGCGCCGGCGGGGACCCAGTACTTC
CASSLARRAPAGTQYF
>TRBV29-1|NA|TRBJ2-7|many
TGCAGCGTTGATGGCGGAGAGCAGTACTTC
CSVDGGEQYF
>TRBV28|NA|TRBJ2-5|NA
TGTGCCAGCAGTTTCGTGCTTGGCAGGAGTACCTCCGGGCCCCAAGAGACCCAGTACTTC
CASSFVLGRSTSGPQETQYF
>TRBV11-2|TRBD2|TRBJ2-1|many
TGTGCCAGCAGCCGCCCTCAGGGACTAGCGGTGGGGAGGTCCTACAATGAGCAGTTCTTC
CASSRPQGLAVGRSYNEQFF
>TRBV12-3/TRBV12-4|TRBD1|TRBJ1-3|many
TGTGCCAGCAGTCCCGGGGACAGGGGATCTGGAAACACCATATATTTT
CASSPGDRGSGNTIYF
>TRBV4-3|TRBD2|TRBJ2-7|NA
TGCGCCAGCAGCCAAGATTTCGCGGGAGATGGTTACGAGCAGTACTTC
CASSQDFAGDGYEQYF
>TRBV28|TRBD2|TRBJ2-1|NA
TGTGCCAGCCCTAACCAACTAGCGGACAATGAGCAGTTCTTC
CASPNQLADNEQFF
>TRBV7-2|TRBD2|TRBJ2-7|NA
TGTGCCAGCAGCTGGGGGGTAGCGGGATTCTACGAGCAGTACTTC
CASSWGVAGFYEQYF
>TRBV29-1|TRBD1|TRBJ2-7|many
TGCAGCGGAATGGGACAGGACCCCTACGAGCAGTACTTC
CSGMGQDPYEQYF
>TRBV20-1|TRBD2|TRBJ2-3|NA
TGCAGTGCTAGAGATTTAAAGCTAGCGGGCCTCGCTAGGAGCACAGATACGCAGTATTTT
CSARDLKLAGLARSTDTQYF
>TRBV20-1|TRBD1|TRBJ2-5|NA
TGCAGTGCTAGAGAGACGGGACAGGGGAGAGAGACCCAGTACTTC
CSARETGQGRETQYF
>TRBV28|NA|TRBJ2-4|few
TGTGCCAGCAGTTTAGGGTGGGAGGTCAAAAACATTCAGTACTTC
CASSLGWEVKNIQYF
>TRBV6-2/TRBV6-3|NA|TRBJ2-5|few
TGTGCCAGCAACCCCGGGTTCCAAGAGACCCAGTACTTC
CASNPGFQETQYF
>TRBV6-4|TRBD2|TRBJ2-5|NA
TGTGCCAGCAGTGAACGCGGGAGTCAGAGGGAGACCGAGTACTTC
CASSERGSQRETEYF
>TRBV9|TRBD2|TRBJ2-1|NA
TGTGCCAGTGGGGGGGACTCTAGGAGGCCCTACAATGAGCAGTTCTTC
CASGGDSRRPYNEQFF
>TRBV11-2|TRBD1|TRBJ1-5|many
TGTGCCAGCAGCAAACAGGGGTTTAGCAATCAGCCCCAGCATTTT
CASSKQGFSNQPQHF
>TRBV6-5|TRBD2|TRBJ2-3|many
TGTGCCAGCAGATCGAGGCGAGCGGGAGCCACAGATACGCAGTATTTT
CASRSRRAGATDTQYF
>TRBV7-2|NA|TRBJ2-7|few
TGTGCCAGCAGCATGGCTCGCCTCGCCTACGAGCAGTACTTC
CASSMARLAYEQYF
>TRBV5-4|NA|TRBJ2-1|NA
TGTGCCAGCGAAGAGCCGGGATACTCCTACAATGAGCAGTTCTTC
CASEEPGYSYNEQFF
>TRBV4-3|TRBD2|TRBJ2-5|NA
TGCGCCAGCAGCCAAGGGCGTACTAGCGGGAGGTCGGGGACCCAGTACTTC
CASSQGRTSGRSGTQYF
>TRBV28|NA|TRBJ1-5|few
TGTGCCAGCAGATTAACATATAGCAATCAGCCCCAGCATTTT
CASRLTYSNQPQHF
>TRBV6-6|NA|TRBJ2-7|few
TGTGCCAGCAGTTACTTCGGGAGTGACGAGCAGTACTTC
CASSYFGSDEQYF
>TRBV5-1|NA|TRBJ1-1|many
TGCGCCAGCAGGGGAGATGAAGCTTTCTTT
CASRGDEAFF
>TRBV29-1|NA|TRBJ1-1|few
TGCAGCACTAAGGCAGGGGCCCTGAACACTGAAGCTTTCTTT
CSTKAGALNTEAFF
>TRBV24-1|NA|TRBJ2-1|NA
TGTGCCACCAGTGACTTAGCTAGTGCCTCCTACAATGAGCAGTTCTTC
CATSDLASASYNEQFF
>TRBV5-8|TRBD1|TRBJ2-1|many
TGTGCCAGCAGCCTAAACAGGGGCCGCAAGATCAATGAGCAGTTCTTC
CASSLNRGRKINEQFF
>TRBV28|NA|TRBJ2-4|many
TGTGCCAGCAGTTTATTTAGCGTAGCCAAAAACATTCAGTACTTC
CASSLFSVAKNIQYF
>TRBV12-3/TRBV12-4|NA|TRBJ2-7|NA
TGTGCCAGCAGTTGGATTCGGGGAGGAGGGGAGCAGTACTTC
CASSWIRGGGEQYF
>TRBV14|NA|TRBJ2-1|few
TGTGCCAGCAGCCAAGATTCACTGTTACAGTTCTTC
CASSQDSLLQFF
>TRBV28|NA|TRBJ1-2|many
TGTGCCAGCAGTTTATTGGACAGAAACCTGTATGGCTACACCTTC
CASSLLDRNLYGYTF
>TRBV12-3/TRBV12-4|TRBD2|TRBJ2-3|NA
TGTGCCAGCAGTTTACTAGCGGCGCATGGTACGCAGTATTTT
CASSLLAAHGTQYF
>TRBV4-3|NA|TRBJ2-3|few
TGCGCCAGCAGCCATCAGGACGCAAGAGATACGCAGTATTTT
CASSHQDARDTQYF
>TRBV3-1|NA|TRBJ2-1|once
TGTGCCATCTCCCGAGGGAATGAGCAGTTCTTC
CAISRGNEQFF
>TRBV14|TRBD2|TRBJ2-1|NA
TGTGCCAGCAGACCGGGACTAGCGGTCCACAATGAGCAGTTCTTC
CASRPGLAVHNEQFF
>TRBV25-1|NA|TRBJ2-3|many
TGTGCCAGCAGTGACTTCCGTAGCGCGGATACGCAGTATTTT
CASSDFRSADTQYF
>TRBV12-5|TRBD2|TRBJ2-7|NA
TGTGCTAGTGGCCCGGGACTAGCGGGAAGCGAGCAGTACTTC
CASGPGLAGSEQYF